This TCR beta chain was profiled in a study of OX40 agonist ivuxolimab in advanced cancers. Whole-study results and caveats: Partial responders at 0.1-3.0 mg/kg had among the lowest clonal expansion. Within 6 weeks, CD4+ and CD8+ blood T cells expanded clonally at 0.1 to 3.0 mg/kg.

Profiled with immunoSEQ multiplex PCR; TCRdb holds only in-frame clones, not every one. The data hold under 90,000 clones, with almost 85% observed a single time. The CDR3 loop spans 15 amino acids. The germline V gene has CDR1 SGHTA and CDR2 FQGNSA. Concerning this clone: Its antigen remains unknown.

The source of this sequence is an adult with an advanced solid tumor such as melanoma, head and neck, liver or kidney cancer. The rearrangement joins TRBV7-2 to TRBJ2-5; 7 nucleotides agree with TRBD2. The assigned J gene may be wrong: the sequence end matches TRBJ2-7 better. The starting material was CD4+ or CD8+ T cells sorted from blood, obtained in a trial of the OX40 agonist ivuxolimab. The CDR3 nucleotides are TGTGCCAGCAGCTCCTCAGCGGGAATTTTCTACGAGCAGTACTTC. Protein: CASSSSAGIFYEQYF.